The 25 T cell receptor beta chains reported below all come from one sample, sequenced in a study of cytomegalovirus exposure and HLA in healthy donors. The data were produced by immunoSEQ multiplex PCR, yet TCRdb's version contains in-frame clones alone and is incomplete. This sample carries about 110,000 clones, 95% of them seen once, and the ten largest clones take approximately 0.67%. The source material was PBMCs. The receptor source for this set is a woman younger than 30 in good health and CMV-seronegative.

This clone has just one count. The chain uses TRBV10-2 and TRBJ2-7; 7 positions match TRBD1. The junction had 3 bases not matched to a gene; V was cut back by 5 bases and J by 2 bases. This CDR3 has 13 residues. CDR1 is WSHSY and CDR2 is SAAADI in the germline V gene. CDR3 sequence reads: CASSPGGTYEQYF. The CDR3 bases are TGCGCCAGCAGTCCAGGGGGAACCTACGAGCAGTACTTC.

The gene calls are TRBV7-9 and TRBJ2-7; TRBD1 matches at 7 bases. Germline V lookup: CDR1 SEHNR, CDR2 FQNEAQ (reference sequence). This CDR3 is built from 12 residues. V gave up 6 bases and J gave up 2 bases; unmatched junction bases: 1. The chain's CDR3 is CASRQGTYEQYF. DNA of the CDR3: TGTGCCAGCAGACAGGGGACCTACGAGCAGTACTTC.

The rearrangement joins TRBV6-5 to TRBJ1-1, with TRBD1 matching over 10 bases. Trimming took 8 bases from V and 3 from J; bases not matched to a gene: 9. CDR3 size: 15 residues. Germline-derived CDR1 and CDR2 are MNHEY and SVGAGI. Written as DNA, the CDR3 is TGTGCCAGCCTTTTGTCCGGGACAGGGGACACTGAAGCTTTCTTT. Encoded protein: CASLLSGTGDTEAFF.

The rearrangement links TRBV4-2 to TRBJ2-7; TRBD2 might be the D (6 bases). V was cut by 4 bases and J by 2 bases, with 9 bases left in between. CDR1 is LGHNA and CDR2 is YNFKEQ in the germline V gene. This CDR3 comprises 13 residues. The CDR3 is CASSPGLTYEQYF. The CDR3 DNA reads as TGTGCCAGCAGCCCAGGACTAACCTACGAGCAGTACTTC.

The chain couples TRBV19 to TRBJ1-1, with D unresolved. Germline CDR1 and CDR2: LNHDA and SQIVND (reference sequence). The CDR3 extends over 15 amino acids. Trimming removed 5 bases from V and 5 bases from J, with 18 bases in between. DNA of the CDR3: TGTGCCAGTAGTCGATGGACGGGAGGAGGGACTGAAGCTTTCTTT. The encoded protein is CASSRWTGGGTEAFF.

The chain couples TRBV2 to TRBJ2-2; 8 bases are shared with TRBD2. The CDR3 is made up of 14 amino acids. With 7 bases clipped from V and 7 bases from J, the junction kept 8 bases outside the gene matches. Germline-derived CDR1 and CDR2 are SNHLY and FYNNEI. The CDR3 DNA follows: TGTGCCAGCAAACCGGGGGGGCTTGACGGGGAGCTGTTTTTT. The encoded protein is CASKPGGLDGELFF.

The V and J genes are TRBV6-6 and TRBJ2-3; 11 bases match TRBD2. The junction had 8 bases not matched to a gene; V was cut back by 3 bases and J by 6 bases. Germline CDR1 and CDR2: MNHNY and SVGAGI (reference sequence). This CDR3 spans 16 amino acids. CDR3 nucleotide sequence: TGTGCCAGCAGTTATAGACTAGCGGGACTCAGGGATACGCAGTATTTT. Protein product: CASSYRLAGLRDTQYF.

The chain uses TRBV11-2 and TRBJ2-7; D may be TRBD2 (6 bases). This CDR3 is 16 amino acids long. The germline CDR1 and CDR2 sequences are SGHAT and FQNNGV. Trimming shortened V by 1 base and J by 0 bases, and 13 bases separated the two germline ends. Here the CDR3 reads CASSLGGTWGSYEQYF. The CDR3 DNA sequence: TGTGCCAGCAGCTTAGGCGGGACTTGGGGCTCCTACGAGCAGTACTTC.

Only a few counts were recorded for this clone. The chain employs TRBV11-2 and TRBJ2-2; D might be TRBD1 (6 bases). V lost 4 bases, J lost 6 bases, and 9 bases lay in between. This CDR3 region has 13 residues. CDR1 and CDR2 from the germline V gene are SGHAT and FQNNGV. The CDR3 spells CASSSDRSGELFF. The DNA for the CDR3 is TGTGCCAGCAGCTCCGACAGGTCCGGGGAGCTGTTTTTT.

V is TRBV6-4 and J is TRBJ1-2; tentative D call: TRBD1 (5 bases). Per the germline V gene, CDR1 is MRHNA and CDR2 is SNTAGT. V was shortened by 6 bases and J by 4 bases, with 15 bases between the two germline ends. The CDR3 covers 14 residues. CDR3 sequence: CASRPGSSVYGYTF. The CDR3 region has the DNA TGTGCCAGCAGACCAGGGTCGTCGGTCTATGGCTACACCTTC.

The chain recombines TRBV28 with TRBJ2-7, with TRBD2 matching 8 bases. Trimming removed 8 bases from V and 1 base from J; junction bases left unmatched: 7. CDR1 and CDR2 (germline): MDHEN, SYDVKM. This CDR3 contains 14 residues. CDR3 sequence (DNA): TGTGCCAGCCAATTAGCGGGGAGGTCCTACGAGCAGTACTTC. Protein: CASQLAGRSYEQYF.

On this clone itself: An end of the junction does not agree with germline; a read error may underlie this. This rearrangement joins TRBV7-6 to TRBJ2-7, with 7 bases identical to TRBD2. The CDR3 loop spans 14 amino acids. Looked up from germline, CDR1 is SGHVS and CDR2 is FNYEAQ. CDR3 sequence: CASSSAGDGPIQHF. CDR3 in DNA: TGTGCCAGCAGCTCTGCGGGGGACGGACCAATCCAGCACTTC.

V gene TRBV15 combines with J gene TRBJ2-7; possibly TRBD1 for D (5 bases). The V gene's germline CDR1 is LNHNV and CDR2 YYDKDF (reference sequence). Trimming shortened V by 3 bases and J by 6 bases, and 12 bases separated the two germline ends. The length of the CDR3 is 13 residues. The CDR3 DNA follows: TGTGCCACCAGCAGTGAAGGGGTCACCGAGCAGTACTTC. Translated, it gives CATSSEGVTEQYF. Drawing the rest from reference TRBV15 and TRBJ2-7, the complete variable domain is DAMVIQNPRYQVTQFGKPVTLSCSQTLNHNVMYWYQQKSSQAPKLLFHYYDKDFNNEADTPDNFQSRRPNTSFCFLDIRSPGLGDTAMYLCATSSEGVTEQYFGPGTRLTVT.

There are a few counts of this clone. The rearrangement uses TRBV7-2 and TRBJ1-1; no clear D. The germline V and J ends were trimmed by 8 bases and 1 base, with 8 bases remaining between them. Germline values: CDR1 SGHTA, CDR2 FQGNSA. This CDR3 is built from 12 residues. CDR3 amino acids: CASGRQNTEAFF. CDR3 nucleotides: TGTGCCAGCGGGCGACAGAACACTGAAGCTTTCTTT.

The V gene is TRBV19, the J gene TRBJ2-7, with TRBD2 matching over 8 bases. There are 15 residues in the CDR3. V trimming: 6 bases; J trimming: 5 bases; junction bases outside the gene matches: 12. CDR1 LNHDA and CDR2 SQIVND come from the germline V gene (reference sequence). The CDR3 here is CASSPIEGLVHEQYF. DNA for the CDR3: TGTGCCAGTAGCCCGATAGAGGGACTAGTCCACGAGCAGTACTTC.

The rearrangement joins TRBV6-5 to TRBJ2-5, with TRBD2 identical over 8 bases. Germline V gene sequence: CDR1 MNHEY, CDR2 SVGAGI. The CDR3 sequence is 14 residues long. Trimming cost V 0 bases and J 7 bases; bases outside gene matches: 4. The CDR3 DNA reads as TGTGCCAGCAGTTACTCCACCAGCGGGGGGACCCAGTACTTC. It yields the protein CASSYSTSGGTQYF.

This chain links TRBV15 with TRBJ2-1; 8 positions agree with TRBD2. Losses at the gene ends were 3 bases for V and 6 bases for J; bases not matched to a gene: 13. The CDR3 contains 17 residues. Germline assignment: CDR1 LNHNV and CDR2 YYDKDF (reference sequence). CDR3 bases: TGTGCCACCAGCAGCGACTTGAGCGGGGGTCTGAGCAATGAGCAGTTCTTC. Translated: CATSSDLSGGLSNEQFF.

The rearrangement uses TRBV5-6 and TRBJ2-3, with TRBD2 matching over 12 bases. CDR3 length equals 15 residues. Germline CDR1 is SGHDT and CDR2 is YYEEEE. The ends lost 4 bases at V and 0 bases at J; junction bases unmatched: 0. In DNA form, the CDR3 reads TGTGCCAGCAGCCTAGCGGGGGGGAGCACAGATACGCAGTATTTT. It codes for CASSLAGGSTDTQYF.

V usage is TRBV5-5 and J usage is TRBJ1-1, with D tentatively TRBD1 (6 bases). V lost 4 bases and J lost 10, with 17 bases in between. Germline V gene data show CDR1 as SGHKS and CDR2 as YYEKEE (reference sequence). CDR3 length equals 13 residues. The CDR3 DNA reads as TGTGCCAGCAGCCTACAGGGTCTTCTCAGAGCTTTCTTT. Amino acid sequence: CASSLQGLLRAFF.

This clone occurred once. The V call is TRBV7-9, the J call TRBJ2-7; 11 bases are shared with TRBD1. Looked up from germline, CDR1 is SEHNR and CDR2 is FQNEAQ (reference sequence). V lost 5 bases, J lost 5 bases, and 5 bases stayed unmatched. The CDR3 length is 14 residues. The CDR3 bases are TGTGCCAGCAGCCAGGACAGGGGGCGGAACGAGCAGTACTTC. Its translation is CASSQDRGRNEQYF.

The chain links TRBV2 to TRBJ2-1; D call uncertain. Trimming took 7 bases from V and 3 from J, leaving 10 bases between them. The CDR3 length is 13 residues. Germline CDR1 and CDR2: SNHLY and FYNNEI. CDR3: CASIALVYNEQFF. As DNA, the CDR3 is TGTGCCAGCATAGCCCTGGTCTACAATGAGCAGTTCTTC. The complete variable domain, with remaining parts taken from reference TRBV2 and TRBJ2-1, reads EPEVTQTPSHQVTQMGQEVILRCVPISNHLYFYWYRQILGQKVEFLVSFYNNEISEKSEIFDDQFSVERPDGSNFTLKIRSTKLEDSAMYFCASIALVYNEQFFGPGTRLTVL.

The V and J genes are TRBV7-9 and TRBJ2-5; 7 nucleotides agree with TRBD1. This CDR3 is 14 amino acids long. Trimming at V came to 4 bases and at J to 5 bases, leaving 7 bases not matched to a gene. The germline V gene encodes CDR1 SEHNR and CDR2 FQNEAQ (reference sequence). This chain's CDR3 is CASSSLRGSETQYF. In DNA, the CDR3 is TGTGCCAGCAGCTCGCTCAGGGGGTCCGAGACCCAGTACTTC.

The chain joins TRBV11-3 to TRBJ2-3; no reliable D call. V was cut by 1 base and J by 4 bases, with 6 bases left in between. CDR1 is SGHNT, CDR2 YENEEA, per germline. The CDR3 covers 13 residues. CDR3 in amino acids: CASSLVESDTQYF. The DNA for the CDR3 is TGTGCCAGCAGCTTAGTGGAGTCAGATACGCAGTATTTT.

The chain recombines TRBV5-1 with TRBJ2-5; TRBD1 is a possible D gene (5 bases). The germline V and J ends were trimmed by 3 bases and 2 bases, with 11 bases remaining between them. Germline-derived CDR1 and CDR2 are SGHRS and YFSETQ. This CDR3 region has 14 residues. In DNA, the CDR3 is TGCGCCAGCAGCTCCGTTCAGGGACAAGAGACCCAGTACTTC. This sequence encodes CASSSVQGQETQYF.

This sequence joins TRBV2 and TRBJ2-1; TRBD2 might be the D (5 bases). The CDR3 totals 12 residues. Between the trimmed V and J ends, which lost 6 bases and 12 bases, there was a span of 15 bases. Germline V gene lookup returns CDR1 SNHLY and CDR2 FYNNEI. CDR3 coding DNA: TGTGCCAGCAGGGAGGAGAACATATGGCAGTTCTTC. It codes for CASREENIWQFF.